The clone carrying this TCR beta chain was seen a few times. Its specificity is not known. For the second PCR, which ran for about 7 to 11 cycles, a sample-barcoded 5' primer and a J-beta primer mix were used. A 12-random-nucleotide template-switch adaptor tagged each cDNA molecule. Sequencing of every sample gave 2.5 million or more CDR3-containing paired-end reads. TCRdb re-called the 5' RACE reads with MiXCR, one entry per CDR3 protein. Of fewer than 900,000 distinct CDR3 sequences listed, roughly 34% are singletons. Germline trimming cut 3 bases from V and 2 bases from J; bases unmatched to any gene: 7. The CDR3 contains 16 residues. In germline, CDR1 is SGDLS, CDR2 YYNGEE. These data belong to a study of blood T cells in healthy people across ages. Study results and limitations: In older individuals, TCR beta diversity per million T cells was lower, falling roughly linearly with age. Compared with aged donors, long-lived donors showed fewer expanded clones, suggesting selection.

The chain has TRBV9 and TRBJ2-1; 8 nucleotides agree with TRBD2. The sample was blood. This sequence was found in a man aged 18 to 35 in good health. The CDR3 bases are TGTGCCAGCAGCGCCCGGAGTAGCGGGGCCTACAATGAGCAGTTCTTC. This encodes CASSARSSGAYNEQFF.